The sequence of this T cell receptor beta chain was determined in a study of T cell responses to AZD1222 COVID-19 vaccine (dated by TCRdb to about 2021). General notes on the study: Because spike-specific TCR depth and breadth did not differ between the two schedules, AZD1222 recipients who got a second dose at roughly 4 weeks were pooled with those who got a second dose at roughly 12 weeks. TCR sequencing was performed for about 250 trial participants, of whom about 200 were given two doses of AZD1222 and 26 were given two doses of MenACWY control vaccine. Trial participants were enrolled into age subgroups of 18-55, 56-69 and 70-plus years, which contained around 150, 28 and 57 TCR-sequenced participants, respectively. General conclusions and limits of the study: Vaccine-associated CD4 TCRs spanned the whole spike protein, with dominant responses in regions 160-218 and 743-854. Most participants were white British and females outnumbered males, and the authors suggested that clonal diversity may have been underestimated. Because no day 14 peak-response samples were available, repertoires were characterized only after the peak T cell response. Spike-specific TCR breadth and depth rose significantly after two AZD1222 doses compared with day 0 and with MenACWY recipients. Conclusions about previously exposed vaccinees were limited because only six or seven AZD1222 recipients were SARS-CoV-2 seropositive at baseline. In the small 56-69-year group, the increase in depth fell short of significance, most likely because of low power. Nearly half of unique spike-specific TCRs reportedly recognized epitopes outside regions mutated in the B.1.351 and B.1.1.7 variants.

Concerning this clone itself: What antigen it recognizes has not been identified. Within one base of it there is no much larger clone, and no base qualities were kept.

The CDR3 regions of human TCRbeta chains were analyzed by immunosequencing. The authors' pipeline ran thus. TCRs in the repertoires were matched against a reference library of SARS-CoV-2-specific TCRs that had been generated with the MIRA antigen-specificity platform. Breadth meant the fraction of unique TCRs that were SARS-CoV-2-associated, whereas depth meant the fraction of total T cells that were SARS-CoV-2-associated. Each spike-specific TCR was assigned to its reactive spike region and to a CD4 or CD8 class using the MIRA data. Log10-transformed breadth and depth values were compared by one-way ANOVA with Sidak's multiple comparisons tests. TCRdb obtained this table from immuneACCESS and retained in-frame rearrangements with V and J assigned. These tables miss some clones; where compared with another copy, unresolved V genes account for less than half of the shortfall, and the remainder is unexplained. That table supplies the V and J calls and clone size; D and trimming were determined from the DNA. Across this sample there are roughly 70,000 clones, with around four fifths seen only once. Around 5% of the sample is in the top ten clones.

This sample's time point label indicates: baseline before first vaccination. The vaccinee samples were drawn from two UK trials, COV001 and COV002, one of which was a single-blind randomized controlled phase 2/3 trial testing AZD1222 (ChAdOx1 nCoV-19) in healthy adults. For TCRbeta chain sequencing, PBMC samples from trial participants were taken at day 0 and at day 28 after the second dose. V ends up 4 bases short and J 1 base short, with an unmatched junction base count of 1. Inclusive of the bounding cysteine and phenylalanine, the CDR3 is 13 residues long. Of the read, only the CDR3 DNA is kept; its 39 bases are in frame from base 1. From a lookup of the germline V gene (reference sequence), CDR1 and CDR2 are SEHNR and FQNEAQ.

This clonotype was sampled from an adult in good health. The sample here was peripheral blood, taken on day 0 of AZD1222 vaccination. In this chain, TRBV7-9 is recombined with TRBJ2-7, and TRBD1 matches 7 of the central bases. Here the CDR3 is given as CASSWGQSYEQYF. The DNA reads TGTGCCAGCAGCTGGGGACAGTCCTACGAGCAGTACTTC.